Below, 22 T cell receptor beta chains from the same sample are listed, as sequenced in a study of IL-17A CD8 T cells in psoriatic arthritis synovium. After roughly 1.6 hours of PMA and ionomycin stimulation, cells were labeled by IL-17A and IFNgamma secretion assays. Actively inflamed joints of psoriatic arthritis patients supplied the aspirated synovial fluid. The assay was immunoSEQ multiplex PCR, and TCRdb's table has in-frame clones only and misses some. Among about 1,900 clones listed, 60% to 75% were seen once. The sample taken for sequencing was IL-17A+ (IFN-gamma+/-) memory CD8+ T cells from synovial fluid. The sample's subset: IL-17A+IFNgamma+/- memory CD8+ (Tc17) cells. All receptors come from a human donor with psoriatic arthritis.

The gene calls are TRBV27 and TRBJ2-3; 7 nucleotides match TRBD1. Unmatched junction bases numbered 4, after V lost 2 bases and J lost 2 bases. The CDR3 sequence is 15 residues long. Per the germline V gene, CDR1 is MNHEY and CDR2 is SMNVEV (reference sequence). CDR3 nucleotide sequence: TGTGCCAGCAGTTTACTCGGGACAGCCACAGATACGCAGTATTTT. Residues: CASSLLGTATDTQYF.

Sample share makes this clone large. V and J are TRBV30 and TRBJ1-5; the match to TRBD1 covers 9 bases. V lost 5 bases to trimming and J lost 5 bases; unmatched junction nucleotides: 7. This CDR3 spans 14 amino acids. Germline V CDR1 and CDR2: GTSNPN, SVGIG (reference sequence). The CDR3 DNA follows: TGTGCCTGGGCTATAAGACAGGGGGATCAGCCCCAGCATTTT. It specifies CAWAIRQGDQPQHF.

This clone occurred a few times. In DNA, the CDR3 is TGCGCCAGCCCTAAAAAGAACCTCCGGGTCCCCTACGAGCAGTACTTC. Translated, it gives CASPKKNLRVPYEQYF. The gene calls are TRBV4-1 and TRBJ2-7, with D unclear. Germline CDR1 reads MGHRA; CDR2 reads YSYEKL. CDR3 size: 16 residues. The ends were cut back, 8 bases at V and 2 bases at J, with 22 bases in the middle.

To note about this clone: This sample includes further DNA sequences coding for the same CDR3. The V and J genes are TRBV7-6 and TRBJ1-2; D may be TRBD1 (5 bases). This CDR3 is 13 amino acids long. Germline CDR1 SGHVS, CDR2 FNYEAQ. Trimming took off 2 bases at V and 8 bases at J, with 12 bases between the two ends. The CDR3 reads CASSLTAGSGYTF. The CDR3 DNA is TGTGCCAGCAGCTTAACCGCAGGGAGCGGCTACACCTTC.

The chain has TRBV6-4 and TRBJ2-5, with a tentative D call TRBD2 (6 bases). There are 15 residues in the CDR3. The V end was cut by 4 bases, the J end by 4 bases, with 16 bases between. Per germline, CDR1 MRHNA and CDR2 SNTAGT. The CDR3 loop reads CASSASTGSGETQYF. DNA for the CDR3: TGTGCCAGCAGTGCCTCGACCGGGAGTGGAGAGACCCAGTACTTC.

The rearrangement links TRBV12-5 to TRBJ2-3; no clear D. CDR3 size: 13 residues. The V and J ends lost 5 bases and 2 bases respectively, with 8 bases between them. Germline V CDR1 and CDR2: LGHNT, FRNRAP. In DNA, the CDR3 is TGTGCTAGTGGTCAGGAGAACACAGATACGCAGTATTTT. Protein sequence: CASGQENTDTQYF.

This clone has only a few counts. The CDR3 sequence is CASSSIQGRQETQYF. The CDR3 DNA is TGTGCCAGCAGTTCGATACAGGGGCGCCAAGAGACCCAGTACTTC. The genes are TRBV28 and TRBJ2-5, with 7 positions matching TRBD1. CDR3 length: 15 amino acids. Losses at the gene ends were 4 bases for V and 1 base for J; bases not matched to a gene: 6. Germline lookup yields CDR1 MDHEN and CDR2 SYDVKM.

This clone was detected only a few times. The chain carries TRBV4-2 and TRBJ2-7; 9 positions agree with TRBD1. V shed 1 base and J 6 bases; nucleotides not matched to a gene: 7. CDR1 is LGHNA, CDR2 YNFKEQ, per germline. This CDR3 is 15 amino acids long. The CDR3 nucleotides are TGTGCCAGCAGCCAAGCTAGGACAGGGGCCCTCGAGCAGTACTTC. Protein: CASSQARTGALEQYF.

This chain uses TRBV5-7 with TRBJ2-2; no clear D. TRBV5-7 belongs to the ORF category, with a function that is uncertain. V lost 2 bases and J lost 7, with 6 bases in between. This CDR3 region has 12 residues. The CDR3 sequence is CASSFYDGELFF. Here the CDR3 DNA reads TGTGCCAGCAGCTTTTATGACGGGGAGCTGTTTTTT.

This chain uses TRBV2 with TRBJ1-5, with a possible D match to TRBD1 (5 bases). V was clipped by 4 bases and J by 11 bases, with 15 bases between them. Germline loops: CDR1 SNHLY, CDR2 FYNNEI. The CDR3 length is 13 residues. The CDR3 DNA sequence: TGTGCCAGCAGTGTAGGGACGGTCTCTACCCAGCATTTT. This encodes CASSVGTVSTQHF.

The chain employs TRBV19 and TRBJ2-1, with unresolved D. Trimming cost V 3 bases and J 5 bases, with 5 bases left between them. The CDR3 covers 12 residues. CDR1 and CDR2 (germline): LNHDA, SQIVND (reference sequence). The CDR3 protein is CASSIFHNEQFF. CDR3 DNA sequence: TGTGCCAGTAGTATCTTCCACAATGAGCAGTTCTTC. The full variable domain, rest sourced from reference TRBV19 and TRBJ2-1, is DGGITQSPKYLFRKEGQNVTLSCEQNLNHDAMYWYRQDPGQGLRLIYYSQIVNDFQKGDIAEGYSVSREKKESFPLTVTSAQKNPTAFYLCASSIFHNEQFFGPGTRLTVL.

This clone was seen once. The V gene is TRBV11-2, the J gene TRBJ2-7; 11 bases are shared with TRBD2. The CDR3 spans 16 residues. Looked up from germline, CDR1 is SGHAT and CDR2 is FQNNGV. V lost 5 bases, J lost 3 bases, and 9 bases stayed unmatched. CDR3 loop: CASSGGLAGGFYEQYF. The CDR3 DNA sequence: TGTGCCAGCAGCGGGGGGCTAGCGGGAGGATTCTACGAGCAGTACTTC. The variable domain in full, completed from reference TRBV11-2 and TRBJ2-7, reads EAGVAQSPRYKIIEKRQSVAFWCNPISGHATLYWYQQILGQGPKLLIQFQNNGVVDDSQLPKDRFSAERLKGVDSTLKIQPAKLEDSAVYLCASSGGLAGGFYEQYFGPGTRLTVT.

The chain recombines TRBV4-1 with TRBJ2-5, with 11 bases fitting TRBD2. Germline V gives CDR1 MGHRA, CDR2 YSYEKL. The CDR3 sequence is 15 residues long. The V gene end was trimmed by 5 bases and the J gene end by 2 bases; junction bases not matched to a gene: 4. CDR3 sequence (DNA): TGCGCCAGCAGCGAAGGGACTAGCGGACAAGAGACCCAGTACTTC. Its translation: CASSEGTSGQETQYF.

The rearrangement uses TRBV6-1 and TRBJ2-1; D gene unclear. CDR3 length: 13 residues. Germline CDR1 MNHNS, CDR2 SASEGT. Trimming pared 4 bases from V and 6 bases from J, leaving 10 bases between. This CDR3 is CASSGTISNEQFF. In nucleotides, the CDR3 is TGTGCCAGCAGTGGCACTATTTCCAATGAGCAGTTCTTC.

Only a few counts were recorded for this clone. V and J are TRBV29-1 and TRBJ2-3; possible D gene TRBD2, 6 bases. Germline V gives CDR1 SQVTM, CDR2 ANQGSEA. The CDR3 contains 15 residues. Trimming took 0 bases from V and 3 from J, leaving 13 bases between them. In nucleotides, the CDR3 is TGCAGCGTTGAAGATTTGGAGGGATTGACAGATACGCAGTATTTT. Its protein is CSVEDLEGLTDTQYF.

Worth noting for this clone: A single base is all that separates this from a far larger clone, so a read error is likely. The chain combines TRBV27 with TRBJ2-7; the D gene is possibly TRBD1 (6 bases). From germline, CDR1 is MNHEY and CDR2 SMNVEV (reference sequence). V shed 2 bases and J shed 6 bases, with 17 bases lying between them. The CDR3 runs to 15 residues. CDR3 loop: CASSLTAPGAGEQYF. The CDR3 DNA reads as TGTGCCAGCAGTTTAACGGCGCCAGGGGCGGGCGAGCAGTACTTC.

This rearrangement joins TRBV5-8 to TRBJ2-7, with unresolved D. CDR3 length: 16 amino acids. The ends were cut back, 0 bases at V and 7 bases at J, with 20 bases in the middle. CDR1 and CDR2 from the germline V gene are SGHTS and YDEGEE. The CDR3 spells CASSLVVGPKGWEQYF. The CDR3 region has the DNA TGTGCCAGCAGCTTGGTTGTGGGTCCCAAGGGTTGGGAGCAGTACTTC.

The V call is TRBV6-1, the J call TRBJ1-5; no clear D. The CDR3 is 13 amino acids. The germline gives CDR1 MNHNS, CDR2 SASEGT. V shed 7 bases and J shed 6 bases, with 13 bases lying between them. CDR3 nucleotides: TGTGCCAGCACATCGACAAGCGGTCAGCCCCAGCATTTT. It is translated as CASTSTSGQPQHF.

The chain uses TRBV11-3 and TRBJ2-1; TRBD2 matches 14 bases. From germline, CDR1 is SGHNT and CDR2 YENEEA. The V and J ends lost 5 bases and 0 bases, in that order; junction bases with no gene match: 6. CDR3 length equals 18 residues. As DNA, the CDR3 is TGTGCCAGCAGCCAGGGACTAGCGGGGGAGGACTCCTACAATGAGCAGTTCTTC. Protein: CASSQGLAGEDSYNEQFF.

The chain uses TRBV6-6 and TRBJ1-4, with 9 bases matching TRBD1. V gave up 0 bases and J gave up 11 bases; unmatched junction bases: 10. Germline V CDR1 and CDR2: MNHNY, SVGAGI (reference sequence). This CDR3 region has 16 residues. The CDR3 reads CASSYSGTGSLRKLFF. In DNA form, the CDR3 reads TGTGCCAGCAGTTACTCGGGGACAGGGTCGCTTCGGAAACTGTTTTTT.

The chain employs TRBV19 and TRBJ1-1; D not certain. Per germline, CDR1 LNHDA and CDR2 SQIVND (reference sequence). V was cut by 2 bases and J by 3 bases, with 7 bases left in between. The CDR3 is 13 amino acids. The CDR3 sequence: CASSISLDTEAFF. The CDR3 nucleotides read TGTGCCAGTAGTATAAGTCTGGACACTGAAGCTTTCTTT.

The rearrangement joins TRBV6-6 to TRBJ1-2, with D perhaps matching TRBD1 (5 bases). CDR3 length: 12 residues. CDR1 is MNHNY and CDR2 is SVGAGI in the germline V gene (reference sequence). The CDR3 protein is CQVGGTFYGYTF. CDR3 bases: TGTCAAGTCGGGGGAACGTTCTATGGCTACACCTTC.